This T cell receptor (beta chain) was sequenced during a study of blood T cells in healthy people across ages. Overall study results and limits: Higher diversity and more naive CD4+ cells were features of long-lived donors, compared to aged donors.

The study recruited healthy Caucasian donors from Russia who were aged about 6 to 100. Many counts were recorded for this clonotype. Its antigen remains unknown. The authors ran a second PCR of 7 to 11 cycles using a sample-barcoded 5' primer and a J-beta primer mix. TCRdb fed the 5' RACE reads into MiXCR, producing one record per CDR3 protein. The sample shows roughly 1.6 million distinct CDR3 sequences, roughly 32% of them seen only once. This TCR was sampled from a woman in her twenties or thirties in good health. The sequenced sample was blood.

The CDR3 sequence: CASTGADYGYTF. Written as DNA, the CDR3 is TGTGCCAGCACAGGGGCTGACTATGGCTACACCTTC. V and J are TRBV3-1 and TRBJ1-2, with D possibly being TRBD1 (6 bases). Trimming pared 7 bases from V and 3 bases from J, leaving 9 bases between. The V gene's germline CDR1 is LGHDT and CDR2 YNNKEL (reference sequence). CDR3 length equals 12 residues.